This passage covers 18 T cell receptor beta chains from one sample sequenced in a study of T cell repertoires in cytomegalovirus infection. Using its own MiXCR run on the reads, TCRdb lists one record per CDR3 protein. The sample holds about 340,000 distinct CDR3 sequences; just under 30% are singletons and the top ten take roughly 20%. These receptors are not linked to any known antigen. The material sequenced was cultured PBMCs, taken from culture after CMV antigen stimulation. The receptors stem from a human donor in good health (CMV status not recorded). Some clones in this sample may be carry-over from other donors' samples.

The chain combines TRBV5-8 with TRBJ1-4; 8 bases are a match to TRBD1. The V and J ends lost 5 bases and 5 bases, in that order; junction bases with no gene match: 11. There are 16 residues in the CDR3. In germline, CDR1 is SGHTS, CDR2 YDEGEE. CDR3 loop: CASRKDPGGANEKLFF. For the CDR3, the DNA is TGTGCCAGCAGGAAGGACCCAGGGGGCGCGAATGAAAAACTGTTTTTT.

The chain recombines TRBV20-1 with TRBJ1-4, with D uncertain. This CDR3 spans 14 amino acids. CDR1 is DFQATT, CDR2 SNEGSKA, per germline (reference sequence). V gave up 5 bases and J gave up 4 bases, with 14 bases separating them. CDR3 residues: CSAPPGGSNEKLFF. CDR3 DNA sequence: TGCAGTGCTCCACCGGGAGGGAGTAATGAAAAACTGTTTTTT.

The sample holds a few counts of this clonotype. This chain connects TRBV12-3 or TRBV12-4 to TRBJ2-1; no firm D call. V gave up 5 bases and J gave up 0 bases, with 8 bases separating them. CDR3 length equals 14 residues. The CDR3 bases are TGTGCCAGCAGTCCCCCGCACTCCTACAATGAGCAGTTCTTC. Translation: CASSPPHSYNEQFF.

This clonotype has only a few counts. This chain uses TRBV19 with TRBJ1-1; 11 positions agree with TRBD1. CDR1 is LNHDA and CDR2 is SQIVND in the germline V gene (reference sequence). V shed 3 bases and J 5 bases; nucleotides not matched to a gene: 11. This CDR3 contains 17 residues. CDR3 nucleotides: TGTGCCAGTAGTATCAAAGCCCCGGGACAGGGGGAAACTGAAGCTTTCTTT. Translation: CASSIKAPGQGETEAFF.

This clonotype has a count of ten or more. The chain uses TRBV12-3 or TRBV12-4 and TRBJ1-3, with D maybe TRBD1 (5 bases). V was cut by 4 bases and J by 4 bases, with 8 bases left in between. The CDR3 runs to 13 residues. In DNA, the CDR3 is TGTGCCAGCAGTTGGGGGTCCGGAAACACCATATATTTT. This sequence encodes CASSWGSGNTIYF.

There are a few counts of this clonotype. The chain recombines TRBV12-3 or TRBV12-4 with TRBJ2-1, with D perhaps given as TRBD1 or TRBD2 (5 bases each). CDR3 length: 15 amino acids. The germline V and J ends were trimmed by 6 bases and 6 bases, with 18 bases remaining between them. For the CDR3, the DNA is TGTGCCAGCAGCACGGGGCCTAGAGGGGCCAATGAGCAGTTCTTC. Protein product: CASSTGPRGANEQFF.

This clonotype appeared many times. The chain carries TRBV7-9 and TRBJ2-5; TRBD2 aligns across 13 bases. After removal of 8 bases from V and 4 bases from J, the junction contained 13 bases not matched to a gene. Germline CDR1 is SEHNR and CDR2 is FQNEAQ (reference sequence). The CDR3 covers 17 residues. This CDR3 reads CASGGTSGTRGGETQYF. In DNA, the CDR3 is TGTGCCAGCGGGGGGACTAGCGGGACCCGAGGGGGAGAGACCCAGTACTTC.

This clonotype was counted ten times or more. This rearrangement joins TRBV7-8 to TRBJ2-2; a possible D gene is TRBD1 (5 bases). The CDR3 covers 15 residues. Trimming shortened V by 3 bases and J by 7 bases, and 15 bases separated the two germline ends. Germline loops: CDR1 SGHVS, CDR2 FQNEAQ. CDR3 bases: TGTGCCAGCAGCTTCACGAGCAGGGTTAACGGGGAGCTGTTTTTT. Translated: CASSFTSRVNGELFF.

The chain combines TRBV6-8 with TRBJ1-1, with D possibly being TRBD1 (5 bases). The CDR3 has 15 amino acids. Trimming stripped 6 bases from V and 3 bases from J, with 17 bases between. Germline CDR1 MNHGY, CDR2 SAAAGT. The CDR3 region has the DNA TGTGCCAGCAGAATGCGGGACGCTGGGTACACTGAAGCTTTCTTT. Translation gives CASRMRDAGYTEAFF.

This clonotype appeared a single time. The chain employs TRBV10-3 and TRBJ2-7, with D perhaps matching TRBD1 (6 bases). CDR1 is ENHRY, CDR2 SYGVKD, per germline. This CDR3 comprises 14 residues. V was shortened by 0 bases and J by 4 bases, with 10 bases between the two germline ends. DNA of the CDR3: TGTGCCATCAGTGAGTCCCTAAGGGGGTACGAGCAGTACTTC. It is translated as CAISESLRGYEQYF.

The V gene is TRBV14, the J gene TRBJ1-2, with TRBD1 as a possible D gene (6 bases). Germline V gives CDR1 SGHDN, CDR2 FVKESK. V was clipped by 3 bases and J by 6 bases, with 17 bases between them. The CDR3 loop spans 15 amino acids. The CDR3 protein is CASSQGGPRGHGYTF. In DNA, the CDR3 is TGTGCCAGCAGCCAGGGGGGACCCAGGGGTCATGGCTACACCTTC. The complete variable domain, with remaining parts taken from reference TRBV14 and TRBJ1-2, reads EAGVTQFPSHSVIEKGQTVTLRCDPISGHDNLYWYRRVMGKEIKFLLHFVKESKQDESGMPNNRFLAERTGGTYSTLKVQPAELEDSGVYFCASSQGGPRGHGYTFGSGTRLTVV.

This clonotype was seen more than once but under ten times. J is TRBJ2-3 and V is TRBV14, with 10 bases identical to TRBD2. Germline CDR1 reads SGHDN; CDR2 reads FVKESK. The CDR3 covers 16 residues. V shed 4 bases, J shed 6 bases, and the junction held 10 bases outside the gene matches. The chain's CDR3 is CASSPLAGIDIDTQYF. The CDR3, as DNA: TGTGCCAGCAGCCCACTAGCGGGAATTGATATTGATACGCAGTATTTT.

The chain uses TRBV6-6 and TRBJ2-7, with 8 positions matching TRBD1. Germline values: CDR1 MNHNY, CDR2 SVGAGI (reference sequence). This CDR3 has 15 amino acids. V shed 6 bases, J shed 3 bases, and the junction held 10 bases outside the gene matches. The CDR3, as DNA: TGTGCCAGCAGACCCCGATATGACAGGGGCTACGAGCAGTACTTC. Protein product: CASRPRYDRGYEQYF.

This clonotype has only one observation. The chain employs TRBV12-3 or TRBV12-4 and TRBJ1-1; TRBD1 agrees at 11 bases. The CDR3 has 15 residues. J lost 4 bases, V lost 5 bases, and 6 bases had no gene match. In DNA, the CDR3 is TGTGCCAGCAGTATTGGGACAGGGGGACCCACTGAAGCTTTCTTT. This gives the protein CASSIGTGGPTEAFF.

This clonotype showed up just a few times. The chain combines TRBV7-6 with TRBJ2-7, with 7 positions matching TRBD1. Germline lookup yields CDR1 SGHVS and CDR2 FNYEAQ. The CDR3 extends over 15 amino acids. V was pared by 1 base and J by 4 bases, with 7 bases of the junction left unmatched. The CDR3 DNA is TGTGCCAGCAGCTTAGACAGGGGTAGGCAATACGAGCAGTACTTC. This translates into CASSLDRGRQYEQYF. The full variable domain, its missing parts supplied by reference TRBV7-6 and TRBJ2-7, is GAGVSQSPRYKVTKRGQDVALRCDPISGHVSLYWYRQALGQGPEFLTYFNYEAQQDKSGLPNDRFSAERPEGSISTLTIQRTEQRDSAMYRCASSLDRGRQYEQYFGPGTRLTVT.

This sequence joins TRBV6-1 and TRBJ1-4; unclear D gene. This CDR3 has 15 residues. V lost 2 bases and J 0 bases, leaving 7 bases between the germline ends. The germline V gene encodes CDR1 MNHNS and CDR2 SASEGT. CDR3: CASSEIDATNEKLFF. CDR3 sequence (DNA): TGTGCCAGCAGTGAAATAGATGCAACTAATGAAAAACTGTTTTTT.

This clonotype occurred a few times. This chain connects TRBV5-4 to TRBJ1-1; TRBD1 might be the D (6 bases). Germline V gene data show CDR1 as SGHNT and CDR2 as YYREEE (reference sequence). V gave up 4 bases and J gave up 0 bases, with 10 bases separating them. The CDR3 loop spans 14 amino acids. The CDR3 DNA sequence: TGTGCCAGCAGCAAACAGGGCATGAACACTGAAGCTTTCTTT. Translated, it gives CASSKQGMNTEAFF.

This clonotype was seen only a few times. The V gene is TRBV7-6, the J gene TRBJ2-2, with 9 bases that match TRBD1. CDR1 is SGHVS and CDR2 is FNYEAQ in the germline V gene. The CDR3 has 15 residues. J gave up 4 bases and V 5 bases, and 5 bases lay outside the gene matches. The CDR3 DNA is TGTGCCAGCAGCCCCTTGGGACAGGGCACCGGGGAGCTGTTTTTT. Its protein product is CASSPLGQGTGELFF. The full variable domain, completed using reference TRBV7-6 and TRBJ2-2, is GAGVSQSPRYKVTKRGQDVALRCDPISGHVSLYWYRQALGQGPEFLTYFNYEAQQDKSGLPNDRFSAERPEGSISTLTIQRTEQRDSAMYRCASSPLGQGTGELFFGEGSRLTVL.